This TCR beta chain derives from a study of blood T cell repertoires in COVID-19. Clones were read by immunoSEQ multiplex PCR, and TCRdb kept only the in-frame ones, dropping some. This table has 100,000 or so clones, 86% appearing once. The CDR3 covers 14 residues. V gave up 5 bases and J gave up 6 bases; unmatched junction bases: 8. CDR1 and CDR2 from the germline V gene are SGHTA and FQGNSA. The sample consisted of peripheral blood. The source of this sequence is a man between 60 and 75 years old with acute or convalescent COVID-19. V gene TRBV7-2 combines with J gene TRBJ2-7; TRBD1 aligns across 9 bases. The chain's CDR3 is CASSLRDRVFEQYF. The DNA for the CDR3 is TGTGCCAGCAGCCTCCGGGACAGGGTTTTCGAGCAGTACTTC. Full variable domain (remainder filled in from reference TRBV7-2 and TRBJ2-7): GAGVSQSPSNKVTEKGKDVELRCDPISGHTALYWYRQSLGQGLEFLIYFQGNSAPDKSGLPSDRFSAERTGGSVSTLTIQRTQQEDSAVYLCASSLRDRVFEQYFGPGTRLTVT.